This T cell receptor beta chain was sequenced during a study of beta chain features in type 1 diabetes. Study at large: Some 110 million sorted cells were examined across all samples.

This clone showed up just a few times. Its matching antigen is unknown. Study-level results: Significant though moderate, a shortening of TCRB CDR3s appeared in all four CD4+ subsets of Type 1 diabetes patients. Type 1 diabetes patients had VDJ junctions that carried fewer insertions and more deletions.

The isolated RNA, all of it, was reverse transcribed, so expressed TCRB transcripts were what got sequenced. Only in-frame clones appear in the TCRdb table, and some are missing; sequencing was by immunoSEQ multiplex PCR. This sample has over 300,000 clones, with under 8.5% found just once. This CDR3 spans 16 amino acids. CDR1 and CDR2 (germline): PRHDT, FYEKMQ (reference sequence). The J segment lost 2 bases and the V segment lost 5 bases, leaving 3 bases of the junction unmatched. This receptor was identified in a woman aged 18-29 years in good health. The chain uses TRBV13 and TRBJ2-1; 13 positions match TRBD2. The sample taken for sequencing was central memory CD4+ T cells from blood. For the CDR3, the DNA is TGTGCCAGCAGCCGGACTAGCGGGAGTCCCTACAATGAGCAGTTCTTC. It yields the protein CASSRTSGSPYNEQFF.